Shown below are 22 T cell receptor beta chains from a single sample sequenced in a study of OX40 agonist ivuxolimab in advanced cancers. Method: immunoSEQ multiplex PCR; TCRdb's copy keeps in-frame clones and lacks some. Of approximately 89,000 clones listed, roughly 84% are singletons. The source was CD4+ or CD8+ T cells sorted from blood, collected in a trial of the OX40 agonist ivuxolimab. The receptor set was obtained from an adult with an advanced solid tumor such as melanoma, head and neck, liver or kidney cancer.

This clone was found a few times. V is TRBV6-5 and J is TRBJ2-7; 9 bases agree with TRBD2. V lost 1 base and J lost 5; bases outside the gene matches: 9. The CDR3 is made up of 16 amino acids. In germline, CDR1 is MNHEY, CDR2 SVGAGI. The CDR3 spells CASSYFSGGKTNEQYF. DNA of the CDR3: TGTGCCAGCAGTTACTTTAGCGGGGGCAAGACGAACGAGCAGTACTTC.

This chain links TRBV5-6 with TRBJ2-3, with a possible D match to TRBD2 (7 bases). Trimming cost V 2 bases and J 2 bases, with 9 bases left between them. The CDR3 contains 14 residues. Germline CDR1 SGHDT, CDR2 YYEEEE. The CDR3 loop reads CASSLGGDTDTQYF. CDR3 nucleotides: TGTGCCAGCAGCTTAGGGGGGGACACAGATACGCAGTATTTT. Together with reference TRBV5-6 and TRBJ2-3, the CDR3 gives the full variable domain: DAGVTQSPTHLIKTRGQQVTLRCSPKSGHDTVSWYQQALGQGPQFIFQYYEEEERQRGNFPDRFSGHQFPNYSSELNVNALLLGDSALYLCASSLGGDTDTQYFGPGTRLTVL.

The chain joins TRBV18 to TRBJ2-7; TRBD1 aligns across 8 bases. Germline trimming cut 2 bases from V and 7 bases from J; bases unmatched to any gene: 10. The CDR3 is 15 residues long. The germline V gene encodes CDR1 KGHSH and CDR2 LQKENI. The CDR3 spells CASSPGQGATFEQYF. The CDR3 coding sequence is TGTGCCAGCTCACCAGGTCAGGGGGCCACCTTTGAGCAGTACTTC.

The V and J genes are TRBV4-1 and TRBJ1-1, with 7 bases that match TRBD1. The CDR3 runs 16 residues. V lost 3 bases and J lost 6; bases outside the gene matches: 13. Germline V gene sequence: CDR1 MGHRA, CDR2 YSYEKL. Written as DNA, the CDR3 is TGCGCCAGCAGCCATTTAGGACAGGCGGGGGGACCTGAAGCTTTCTTT. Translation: CASSHLGQAGGPEAFF.

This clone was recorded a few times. CDR3 loop: CASSPGVGDNQPQHF. CDR3 DNA: TGCGCCAGCAGCCCCGGAGTGGGAGACAATCAGCCCCAGCATTTT. This chain connects TRBV4-3 to TRBJ1-5; no firm D call. Trimming cost V 4 bases and J 3 bases, with 13 bases left between them. The germline gives CDR1 LGHNA, CDR2 YSLEER. This CDR3 is built from 15 residues.

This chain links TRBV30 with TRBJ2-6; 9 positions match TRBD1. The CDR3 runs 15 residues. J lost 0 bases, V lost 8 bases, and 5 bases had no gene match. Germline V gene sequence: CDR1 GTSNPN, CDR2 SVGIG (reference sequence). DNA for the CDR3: TGTGCCCGGGGACAGGGTGGCTCTGGGGCCAACGTCCTGACTTTC. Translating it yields CARGQGGSGANVLTF.

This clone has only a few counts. The CDR3 nucleotides are TGCAGCACCCAACAGGGGGCGAACACTGAAGCTTTCTTT. This sequence encodes CSTQQGANTEAFF. The rearrangement uses TRBV29-1 and TRBJ1-1; 9 bases agree with TRBD1. Germline lookup yields CDR1 SQVTM and CDR2 ANQGSEA. The CDR3 spans 13 residues. Trimming removed 8 bases from V and 1 base from J; junction bases left unmatched: 5.

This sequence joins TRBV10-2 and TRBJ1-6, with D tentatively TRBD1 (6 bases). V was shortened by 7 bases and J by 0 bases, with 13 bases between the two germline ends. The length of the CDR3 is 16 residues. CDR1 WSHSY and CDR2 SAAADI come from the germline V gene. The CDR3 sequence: CASKETGSSYNSPLHF. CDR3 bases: TGCGCCAGCAAGGAGACAGGTAGCTCCTATAATTCACCCCTCCACTTT.

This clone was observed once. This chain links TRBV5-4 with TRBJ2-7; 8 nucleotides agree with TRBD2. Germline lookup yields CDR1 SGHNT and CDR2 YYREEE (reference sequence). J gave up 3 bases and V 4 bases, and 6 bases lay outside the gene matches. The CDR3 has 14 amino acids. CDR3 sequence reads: CASSPGGVRYEQYF. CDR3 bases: TGTGCCAGCAGCCCCGGGGGGGTCCGCTACGAGCAGTACTTC.

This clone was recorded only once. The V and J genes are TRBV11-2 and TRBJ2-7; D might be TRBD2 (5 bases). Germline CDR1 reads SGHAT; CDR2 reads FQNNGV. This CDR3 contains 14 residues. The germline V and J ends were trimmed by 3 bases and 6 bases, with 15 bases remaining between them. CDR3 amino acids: CASSFDYATSEQYF. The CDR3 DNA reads TGTGCCAGCAGCTTTGACTACGCGACCTCCGAGCAGTACTTC.

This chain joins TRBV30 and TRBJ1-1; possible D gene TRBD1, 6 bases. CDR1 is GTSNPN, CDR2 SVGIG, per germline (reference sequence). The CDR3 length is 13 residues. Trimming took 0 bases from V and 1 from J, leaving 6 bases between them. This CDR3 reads CAWSVQGNTEAFF. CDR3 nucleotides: TGTGCCTGGAGTGTACAGGGGAACACTGAAGCTTTCTTT. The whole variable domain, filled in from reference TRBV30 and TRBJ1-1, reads SQTIHQWPATLVQPVGSPLSLECTVEGTSNPNLYWYRQAAGRGLQLLFYSVGIGQISSEVPQNLSASRPQDRQFILSSKKLLLSDSGFYLCAWSVQGNTEAFFGQGTRLTVV.

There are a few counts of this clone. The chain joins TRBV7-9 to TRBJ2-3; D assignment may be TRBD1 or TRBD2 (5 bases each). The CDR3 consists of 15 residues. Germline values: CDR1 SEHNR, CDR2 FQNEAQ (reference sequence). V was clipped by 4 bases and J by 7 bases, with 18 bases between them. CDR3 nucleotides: TGTGCCAGCAGCTCCCAAGCCGGGGCGCGGAATACGCAGTATTTT. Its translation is CASSSQAGARNTQYF.

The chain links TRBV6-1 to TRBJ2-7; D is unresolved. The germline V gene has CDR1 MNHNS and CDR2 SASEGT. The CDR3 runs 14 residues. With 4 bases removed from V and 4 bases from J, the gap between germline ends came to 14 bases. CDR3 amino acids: CASSVGIKRYEQYF. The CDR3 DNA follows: TGTGCCAGCAGTGTGGGCATAAAAAGATACGAGCAGTACTTC.

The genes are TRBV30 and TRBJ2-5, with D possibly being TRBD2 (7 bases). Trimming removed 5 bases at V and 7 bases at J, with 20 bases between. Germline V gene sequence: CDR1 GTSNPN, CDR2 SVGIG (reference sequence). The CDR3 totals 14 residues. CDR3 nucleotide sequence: TGTGCCTGGTCCGCCGGGGGGCTCGTGAGGACCCAGTACTTC. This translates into CAWSAGGLVRTQYF.

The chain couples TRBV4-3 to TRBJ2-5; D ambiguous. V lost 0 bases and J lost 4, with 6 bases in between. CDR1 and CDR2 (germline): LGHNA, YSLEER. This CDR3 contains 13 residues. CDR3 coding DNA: TGCGCCAGCAGCCAAGATGGCGGAGAGACCCAGTACTTC. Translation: CASSQDGGETQYF.

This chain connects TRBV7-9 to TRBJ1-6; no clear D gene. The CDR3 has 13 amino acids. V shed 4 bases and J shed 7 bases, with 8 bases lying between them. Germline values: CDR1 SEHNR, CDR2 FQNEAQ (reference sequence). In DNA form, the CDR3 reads TGTGCCAGCAGCTCCAACTTAAATTCACCCCTCCACTTT. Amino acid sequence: CASSSNLNSPLHF.

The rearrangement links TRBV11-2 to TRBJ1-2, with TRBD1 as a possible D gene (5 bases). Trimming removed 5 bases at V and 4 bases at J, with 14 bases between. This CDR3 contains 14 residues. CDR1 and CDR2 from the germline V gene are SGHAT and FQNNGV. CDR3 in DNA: TGTGCCAGCAGCCCCCGGCGGGGCGCCTATGGCTACACCTTC. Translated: CASSPRRGAYGYTF.

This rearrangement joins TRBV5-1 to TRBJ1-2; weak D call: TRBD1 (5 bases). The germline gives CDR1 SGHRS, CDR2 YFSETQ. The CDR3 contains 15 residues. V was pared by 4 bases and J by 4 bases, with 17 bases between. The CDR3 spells CASSPSGQYGYGYTF. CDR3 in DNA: TGCGCCAGCAGCCCGTCGGGGCAGTATGGCTATGGCTACACCTTC. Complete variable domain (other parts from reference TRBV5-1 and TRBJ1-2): KAGVTQTPRYLIKTRGQQVTLSCSPISGHRSVSWYQQTPGQGLQFLFEYFSETQRNKGNFPGRFSGRQFSNSRSEMNVSTLELGDSALYLCASSPSGQYGYGYTFGSGTRLTVV.

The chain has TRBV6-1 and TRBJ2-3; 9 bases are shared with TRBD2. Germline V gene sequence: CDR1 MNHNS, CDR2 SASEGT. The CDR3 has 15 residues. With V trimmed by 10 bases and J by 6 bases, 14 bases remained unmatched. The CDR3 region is CATVVGGGAPDTQYF. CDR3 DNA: TGTGCCACCGTCGTTGGCGGGGGGGCTCCGGATACGCAGTATTTT.

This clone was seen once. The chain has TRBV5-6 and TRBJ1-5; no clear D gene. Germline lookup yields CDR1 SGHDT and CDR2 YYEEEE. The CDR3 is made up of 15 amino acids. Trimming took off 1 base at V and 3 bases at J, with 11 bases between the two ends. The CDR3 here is CASSLYPGVNQPQHF. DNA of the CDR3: TGTGCCAGCAGCTTGTATCCAGGAGTCAATCAGCCCCAGCATTTT.

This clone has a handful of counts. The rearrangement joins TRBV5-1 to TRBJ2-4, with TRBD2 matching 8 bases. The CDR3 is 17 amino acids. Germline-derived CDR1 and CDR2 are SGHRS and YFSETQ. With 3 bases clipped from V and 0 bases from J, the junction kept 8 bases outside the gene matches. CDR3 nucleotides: TGCGCCAGCAGCTCCACTGCCGGGGGGGCAGCCAAAAACATTCAGTACTTC. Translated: CASSSTAGGAAKNIQYF.

CDR3 in amino acids: CAWSPRGGTNSPLHF. DNA of the CDR3: TGTGCCTGGAGTCCGCGGGGAGGGACCAATTCACCCCTCCACTTT. This chain connects TRBV30 to TRBJ1-6, with D tentatively TRBD1 (5 bases). CDR1 is GTSNPN and CDR2 is SVGIG in the germline V gene (reference sequence). V was cut by 2 bases and J by 7 bases, with 15 bases left in between. The CDR3 is 15 residues long.